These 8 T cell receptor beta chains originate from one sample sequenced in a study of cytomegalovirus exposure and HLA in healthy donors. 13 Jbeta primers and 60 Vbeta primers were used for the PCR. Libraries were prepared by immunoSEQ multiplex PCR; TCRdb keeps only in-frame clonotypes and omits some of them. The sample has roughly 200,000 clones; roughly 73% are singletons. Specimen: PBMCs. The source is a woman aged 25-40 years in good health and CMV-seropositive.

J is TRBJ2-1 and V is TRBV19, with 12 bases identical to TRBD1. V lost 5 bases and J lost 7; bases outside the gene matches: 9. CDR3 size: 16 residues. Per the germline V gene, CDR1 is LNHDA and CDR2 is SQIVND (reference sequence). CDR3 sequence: CASSFRRDRGQNEQFF. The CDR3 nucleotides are TGTGCCAGTAGTTTCCGCCGGGACAGGGGGCAAAATGAGCAGTTCTTC.

DNA for the CDR3: TGTGCCAGCAGTTTGCATCAGGGCTCCTACGAGCAGTACTTC. Its translation: CASSLHQGSYEQYF. This chain joins TRBV28 and TRBJ2-7; D is perhaps TRBD1 (5 bases). The CDR3 is 14 residues long. V was clipped by 3 bases and J by 0 bases, with 9 bases between them. Germline-derived CDR1 and CDR2 are MDHEN and SYDVKM.

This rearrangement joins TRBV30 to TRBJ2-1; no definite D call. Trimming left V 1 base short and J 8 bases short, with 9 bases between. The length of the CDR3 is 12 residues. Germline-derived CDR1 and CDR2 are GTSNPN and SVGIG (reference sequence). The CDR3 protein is CAWSARRDEQFF. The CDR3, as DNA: TGTGCCTGGAGTGCCCGAAGAGATGAGCAGTTCTTC.

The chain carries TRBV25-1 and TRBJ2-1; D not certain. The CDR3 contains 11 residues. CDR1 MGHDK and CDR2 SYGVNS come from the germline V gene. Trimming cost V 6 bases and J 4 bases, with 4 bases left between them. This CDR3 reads CASSGYNEQFF. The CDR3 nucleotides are TGTGCCAGCAGCGGGTACAATGAGCAGTTCTTC.

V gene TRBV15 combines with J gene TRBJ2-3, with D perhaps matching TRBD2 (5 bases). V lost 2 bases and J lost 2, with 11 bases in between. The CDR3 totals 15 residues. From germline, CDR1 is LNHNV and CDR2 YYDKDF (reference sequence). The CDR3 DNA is TGTGCCACCAGCAGACCCAGCGGAAACACAGATACGCAGTATTTT. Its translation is CATSRPSGNTDTQYF.

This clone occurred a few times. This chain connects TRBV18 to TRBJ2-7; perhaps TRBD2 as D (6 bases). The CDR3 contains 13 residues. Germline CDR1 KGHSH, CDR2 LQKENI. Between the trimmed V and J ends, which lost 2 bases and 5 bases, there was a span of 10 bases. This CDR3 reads CASSPTWGDEQYF. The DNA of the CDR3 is TGTGCCAGCTCACCAACTTGGGGGGACGAGCAGTACTTC.

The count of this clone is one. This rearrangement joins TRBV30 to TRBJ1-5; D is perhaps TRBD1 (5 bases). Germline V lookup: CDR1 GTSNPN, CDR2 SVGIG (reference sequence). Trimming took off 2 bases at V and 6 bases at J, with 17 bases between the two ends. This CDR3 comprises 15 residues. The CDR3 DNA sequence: TGTGCCTGGAGTAGGGCAGGGTTGGACGTTCAGCCCCAGCATTTT. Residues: CAWSRAGLDVQPQHF.

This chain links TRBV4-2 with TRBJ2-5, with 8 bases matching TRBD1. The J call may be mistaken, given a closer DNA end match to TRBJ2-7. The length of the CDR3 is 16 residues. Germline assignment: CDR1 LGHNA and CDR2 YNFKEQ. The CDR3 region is CASSQGSQGAPYEQYF. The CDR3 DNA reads TGTGCCAGCAGCCAAGGGTCCCAGGGGGCGCCGTACGAGCAGTACTTC.